Below, 23 T cell receptor beta chains from the same sample are listed, as sequenced in a study of blood T cell repertoires in COVID-19. Only in-frame clones appear in the TCRdb table, and some are missing; sequencing was by immunoSEQ multiplex PCR. The table has hundreds of thousands of clones, roughly 87% seen once. The source material was PBMCs or T cells enriched from blood (not recorded which). The source of these receptors is a woman aged 30 to 39 who had recovered from COVID-19.

The chain links TRBV13 to TRBJ2-3, with TRBD1 matching 8 bases. Trimming removed 4 bases from V and 3 bases from J; junction bases left unmatched: 9. CDR1 PRHDT and CDR2 FYEKMQ come from the germline V gene (reference sequence). The CDR3 runs 16 residues. The CDR3 spells CASSSNGQGGTDTQYF. CDR3 sequence (DNA): TGTGCCAGCAGCTCGAACGGACAGGGAGGTACAGATACGCAGTATTTT.

J is TRBJ1-2 and V is TRBV7-9, with D perhaps TRBD1 (6 bases). In germline, CDR1 is SEHNR, CDR2 FQNEAQ (reference sequence). The CDR3 is 14 amino acids. The ends were cut back, 3 bases at V and 8 bases at J, with 16 bases in the middle. In DNA form, the CDR3 reads TGTGCCAGCAGCTTTGGGGGCGCCAGGGGAGGCTACACCTTC. Translating it yields CASSFGGARGGYTF.

J is TRBJ1-5 and V is TRBV11-2; D remains unclear. Germline-derived CDR1 and CDR2 are SGHAT and FQNNGV. Deletions cut 4 bases from V and 3 bases from J, with 7 bases between. This CDR3 is built from 13 residues. The CDR3 loop is CASSSLYNQPQHF. The DNA for the CDR3 is TGTGCCAGCAGCTCCCTCTACAATCAGCCCCAGCATTTT.

The V and J genes are TRBV5-1 and TRBJ2-2, with D possibly being TRBD2 (5 bases). CDR3 length: 13 amino acids. V was cut by 3 bases and J by 7 bases, with 10 bases left in between. Germline V gives CDR1 SGHRS, CDR2 YFSETQ. The DNA of the CDR3 is TGCGCCAGCAGCTCAGCGGAGAGCGGGGAGCTGTTTTTT. It specifies CASSSAESGELFF.

The rearrangement links TRBV5-8 to TRBJ1-4; TRBD1 matches at 7 bases. Germline lookup yields CDR1 SGHTS and CDR2 YDEGEE. The CDR3 is 14 residues long. The J segment lost 7 bases and the V segment lost 2 bases, leaving 5 bases of the junction unmatched. The chain's CDR3 is CASSFTGTVEKLFF. The CDR3 coding sequence is TGTGCCAGCAGCTTCACGGGGACAGTTGAAAAACTGTTTTTT.

The sample holds one count of this clone. V is TRBV2 and J is TRBJ2-1, with 12 bases fitting TRBD2. V dropped 4 bases and J dropped 0; count of bases not matched to a gene: 7. The CDR3 is made up of 18 amino acids. Germline V gene data show CDR1 as SNHLY and CDR2 as FYNNEI. CDR3: CASSGRTSGGRSYNEQFF. The CDR3 DNA follows: TGTGCCAGCAGTGGGCGAACTAGCGGGGGGCGCTCCTACAATGAGCAGTTCTTC.

The genes are TRBV28 and TRBJ1-1; TRBD1 is a possible D gene (6 bases). V was shortened by 7 bases and J by 6 bases, with 24 bases between the two germline ends. CDR3 length equals 16 residues. Germline V CDR1 and CDR2: MDHEN, SYDVKM. Here the CDR3 DNA reads TGTGCCAGCATTCGCTGGAAAGGTAGGGGGACCCCTGAAGCTTTCTTT. Encoded protein: CASIRWKGRGTPEAFF.

The rearrangement links TRBV2 to TRBJ1-6; TRBD1 matches 9 bases. V was clipped by 5 bases and J by 10 bases; unmatched bases: 9. Per germline, CDR1 SNHLY and CDR2 FYNNEI. There are 15 residues in the CDR3. CDR3 nucleotides: TGTGCCAGCAGTTACATGGACAGGGGTGAATCACCCCTCCACTTT. As protein: CASSYMDRGESPLHF.

This chain connects TRBV19 to TRBJ1-1, with a weak D call TRBD1 (5 bases). Per the germline V gene, CDR1 is LNHDA and CDR2 is SQIVND (reference sequence). The length of the CDR3 is 13 residues. Trimming took 5 bases from V and 1 from J, leaving 8 bases between them. This CDR3 is CASSFTGNTEAFF. In nucleotides, the CDR3 is TGTGCCAGTAGTTTTACAGGGAACACTGAAGCTTTCTTT. The entire variable domain, with the rest obtained from reference TRBV19 and TRBJ1-1, is as follows: DGGITQSPKYLFRKEGQNVTLSCEQNLNHDAMYWYRQDPGQGLRLIYYSQIVNDFQKGDIAEGYSVSREKKESFPLTVTSAQKNPTAFYLCASSFTGNTEAFFGQGTRLTVV.

The CDR3 DNA reads as TGTGCCAGCAGCCAAGAGGGCCTCTACCGTCCCTCACCCCTCCACTTT. Protein product: CASSQEGLYRPSPLHF. The genes are TRBV3-1 (or the pseudogene TRBV3-2) and TRBJ1-6; D unresolved. The length of the CDR3 is 16 residues. The germline gives CDR1 LGHDT, CDR2 YNNKEL (reference sequence). V lost 0 bases and J 10 bases, leaving 16 bases between the germline ends.

This clone was detected once. The chain is built from TRBV7-2 and TRBJ2-3, with D perhaps matching TRBD1 (6 bases). V shed 1 base and J shed 0 bases, with 11 bases lying between them. CDR1 and CDR2 (germline): SGHTA, FQGNSA. The CDR3 contains 16 residues. CDR3 protein: CASSLGRTVSTDTQYF. CDR3 nucleotide sequence: TGTGCCAGCAGCTTAGGGAGGACAGTTAGCACAGATACGCAGTATTTT. Combining the CDR3 with reference TRBV7-2 and TRBJ2-3 gives the whole variable domain GAGVSQSPSNKVTEKGKDVELRCDPISGHTALYWYRQSLGQGLEFLIYFQGNSAPDKSGLPSDRFSAERTGGSVSTLTIQRTQQEDSAVYLCASSLGRTVSTDTQYFGPGTRLTVL.

The gene calls are TRBV28 and TRBJ1-1, with 8 nucleotides matching TRBD1. The CDR3 extends over 15 amino acids. With 5 bases clipped from V and 5 bases from J, the junction kept 10 bases outside the gene matches. Germline lookup yields CDR1 MDHEN and CDR2 SYDVKM. For the CDR3, the DNA is TGTGCCAGCAGTACCAGATCAGGGGGCAGGACTGAAGCTTTCTTT. This codes for CASSTRSGGRTEAFF.

The chain couples TRBV14 to TRBJ1-6; maybe TRBD1 (6 bases). The V end was cut by 4 bases, the J end by 10 bases, with 17 bases between. The CDR3 is 15 amino acids. Per germline, CDR1 SGHDN and CDR2 FVKESK. Written as DNA, the CDR3 is TGTGCCAGCAGCCCGAGGGCAGGGGTGGGCTCACCCCTCCACTTT. It yields the protein CASSPRAGVGSPLHF.

The CDR3 reads CASSMGLGGSYEQYF. As DNA, the CDR3 is TGTGCCAGTAGTATGGGCCTGGGAGGATCCTACGAGCAGTACTTC. The chain recombines TRBV19 with TRBJ2-7; possibly TRBD2 for D (6 bases). This CDR3 spans 15 amino acids. Looked up from germline, CDR1 is LNHDA and CDR2 is SQIVND (reference sequence). V dropped 3 bases and J dropped 1 base, with 13 bases sitting between them.

The chain recombines TRBV18 with TRBJ1-3, with D possibly matching TRBD1 (5 bases). Germline assignment: CDR1 KGHSH and CDR2 LQKENI. The CDR3 runs 16 residues. With 4 bases removed from V and 0 bases from J, the gap between germline ends came to 13 bases. DNA for the CDR3: TGTGCCAGCTCACTAAGACAGCGAGACTCTGGAAACACCATATATTTT. Translating gives CASSLRQRDSGNTIYF. Drawing the rest from reference TRBV18 and TRBJ1-3, the complete variable domain is NAGVMQNPRHLVRRRGQEARLRCSPMKGHSHVYWYRQLPEEGLKFMVYLQKENIIDESGMPKERFSAEFPKEGPSILRIQQVVRGDSAAYFCASSLRQRDSGNTIYFGEGSWLTVV.

V and J are TRBV27 and TRBJ2-5, with 10 bases lining up with TRBD1. CDR3 length equals 14 residues. The germline CDR1 and CDR2 sequences are MNHEY and SMNVEV (reference sequence). Unmatched junction bases numbered 3, after V lost 5 bases and J lost 3 bases. The CDR3 nucleotides read TGTGCCAGCAGTCCCGGGACAGGGGAAGAGACCCAGTACTTC. Its protein product is CASSPGTGEETQYF.

The chain links TRBV10-2 to TRBJ2-2; 13 nucleotides match TRBD2. V was clipped by 5 bases and J by 6 bases; unmatched bases: 9. Germline V gene data show CDR1 as WSHSY and CDR2 as SAAADI. This CDR3 is 17 amino acids long. The CDR3 sequence is CASSPTSGRALSGELFF. The CDR3 coding sequence is TGCGCCAGCAGTCCTACTAGCGGGAGGGCCTTGTCCGGGGAGCTGTTTTTT.

The chain combines TRBV7-9 with TRBJ1-3, with 7 bases fitting TRBD1. The trim removed 5 bases at V and 0 bases at J, leaving 7 bases unmatched. Germline lookup yields CDR1 SEHNR and CDR2 FQNEAQ (reference sequence). This CDR3 region has 16 residues. This CDR3 reads CASSPRGAFSGNTIYF. The CDR3 bases are TGTGCCAGCAGCCCCAGGGGGGCTTTCTCTGGAAACACCATATATTTT.

The J gene is TRBJ2-5, the V gene TRBV7-3; D might be TRBD2 (6 bases). V lost 6 bases, J lost 1 base, and 15 bases lay in between. Germline V gene lookup returns CDR1 SGHTA and CDR2 FQGTGA. The CDR3 is 15 residues long. CDR3 sequence reads: CASSPGLALQETQYF. CDR3 sequence (DNA): TGTGCCAGCAGTCCGGGACTGGCGCTCCAAGAGACCCAGTACTTC.

The rearrangement uses TRBV15 and TRBJ2-3; possible D gene TRBD1, 5 bases. The CDR3 totals 20 residues. V lost 0 bases, J lost 1 base, and 23 bases lay in between. Germline CDR1 LNHNV, CDR2 YYDKDF (reference sequence). CDR3 sequence reads: CATSRDYPDRGVGGTDTQYF. The CDR3 DNA sequence: TGTGCCACCAGCAGAGATTACCCAGACAGAGGTGTAGGGGGCACAGATACGCAGTATTTT.

This clone was detected only a few times. V is TRBV12-2 and J is TRBJ2-7; TRBD1, the D gene given by the table, was not confirmed from the DNA. TRBV12-2 has pseudogene status. The length of the CDR3 is 16 residues. CDR3 DNA sequence: TGTGCAAGTCGCACCACAGGGGACAGGGGGACCTACGAGCAGTACTTC. Translation: CASRTTGDRGTYEQYF.

This clone was detected only once. The rearrangement uses TRBV28 and TRBJ2-2, with 7 bases that match TRBD1. The CDR3 runs to 15 residues. V lost 5 bases to trimming and J lost 7 bases; unmatched junction nucleotides: 10. Germline loops: CDR1 MDHEN, CDR2 SYDVKM. The CDR3 spells CASSADRALSGELFF. The DNA for the CDR3 is TGTGCCAGCAGTGCAGACAGGGCCCTTAGCGGGGAGCTGTTTTTT.

CDR3 nucleotide sequence: TGTGCCAGTAGTGTCCCGGGTCGAGAACTTAGCAATCAGCCCCAGCATTTT. It specifies CASSVPGRELSNQPQHF. The rearrangement links TRBV19 to TRBJ1-5; D unresolved. The CDR3 loop spans 17 amino acids. CDR1 is LNHDA and CDR2 is SQIVND in the germline V gene (reference sequence). With 5 bases removed from V and 0 bases from J, the gap between germline ends came to 17 bases.